The 25 T cell receptor beta chains below were found in one sample sequenced in a study of cytotoxic CD8 clonotypes in ibrutinib-treated CLL. This table comes from immunoSEQ multiplex PCR, and its TCRdb copy is limited to in-frame clones, with some not included. Here the sample spans 40,000 or so clones, about 72% being singletons. Sequencing used PBMCs, obtained after 12 months of ibrutinib treatment. The receptors shown here come from a human donor with chronic lymphocytic leukemia.

The chain has TRBV28 and TRBJ2-3; perhaps TRBD1 as D (5 bases). With 7 bases removed from V and 0 bases from J, the gap between germline ends came to 14 bases. This CDR3 region has 15 residues. Germline V gene data show CDR1 as MDHEN and CDR2 as SYDVKM. CDR3 bases: TGTGCCAGCATTGCGACAGAAACTAGCACAGATACGCAGTATTTT. It is translated as CASIATETSTDTQYF.

The chain links TRBV11-2 to TRBJ2-5, with D possibly matching TRBD2 (6 bases). CDR1 is SGHAT and CDR2 is FQNNGV in the germline V gene. This CDR3 region has 13 residues. Trimming stripped 5 bases from V and 2 bases from J, with 9 bases between. CDR3 sequence (DNA): TGTGCCAGCAGCCGGGACTTACAAGAGACCCAGTACTTC. Translating it yields CASSRDLQETQYF.

The V call is TRBV7-3, the J call TRBJ1-1; the D is unclear. CDR1 SGHTA and CDR2 FQGTGA come from the germline V gene. The CDR3 runs 14 residues. Trimming pared 4 bases from V and 5 bases from J, leaving 14 bases between. CDR3 sequence: CASSSDGRNTEAFF. In DNA, the CDR3 is TGTGCCAGCAGCTCAGATGGACGGAATACTGAAGCTTTCTTT.

The V call is TRBV28, the J call TRBJ1-1; weak D call: TRBD1 (6 bases). The CDR3 loop spans 11 amino acids. Germline loops: CDR1 MDHEN, CDR2 SYDVKM. Between the trimmed V and J ends, which lost 6 bases and 9 bases, there was a span of 11 bases. This CDR3 reads CASSSTGKAFF. CDR3 sequence (DNA): TGTGCCAGCAGCTCTACAGGGAAAGCTTTCTTT.

The chain has TRBV6-1 and TRBJ1-5; weak D call: TRBD1 (5 bases). Trimming took off 7 bases at V and 7 bases at J, with 17 bases between the two ends. The CDR3 is 14 residues long. Germline loops: CDR1 MNHNS, CDR2 SASEGT. CDR3 in DNA: TGTGCCAGCACCCCCTCTCAGGGAGAACAGCCCCAGCATTTT. Protein product: CASTPSQGEQPQHF.

The chain recombines TRBV5-8 with TRBJ1-5; D possibly corresponds to TRBD1 (5 bases). The CDR3 runs to 14 residues. The germline V gene has CDR1 SGHTS and CDR2 YDEGEE. Trimming removed 3 bases at V and 2 bases at J, with 9 bases between. CDR3 protein: CASSSGRGNQPQHF. As DNA, the CDR3 is TGTGCCAGCAGCTCGGGACGGGGCAATCAGCCCCAGCATTTT.

CDR3 bases: TGCGCCAGCAGCTTGGCCGGGCGAGAGGGTGTGCAGTTCTTC. This sequence encodes CASSLAGREGVQFF. The rearrangement links TRBV5-1 to TRBJ2-1; TRBD2 is a possible D gene (5 bases). Deletions cut 0 bases from V and 12 bases from J, with 16 bases between. The CDR3 is made up of 14 amino acids. Germline V lookup: CDR1 SGHRS, CDR2 YFSETQ.

This CDR3 reads CATALRTGTDLPYEQYF. The CDR3 DNA is TGTGCCACCGCCCTTCGAACCGGGACAGACCTTCCGTACGAGCAGTACTTC. J is TRBJ2-7 and V is TRBV19; 7 positions match TRBD1. The CDR3 contains 17 residues. CDR1 and CDR2 (germline): LNHDA, SQIVND (reference sequence). Trimming took 10 bases from V and 4 from J; bases not matched to a gene: 22.

The rearrangement links TRBV30 to TRBJ1-6; the match to TRBD1 covers 10 bases. V gave up 4 bases and J gave up 8 bases; unmatched junction bases: 5. Germline loops: CDR1 GTSNPN, CDR2 SVGIG (reference sequence). CDR3 length equals 14 residues. The CDR3, as DNA: TGTGCCTGGATAGACAGGGGGCGAGATTCACCCCTCCACTTT. Its protein product is CAWIDRGRDSPLHF.

This clone appeared a few times. V and J are TRBV9 and TRBJ1-1; D remains ambiguous. Germline values: CDR1 SGDLS, CDR2 YYNGEE. Deletions cut 4 bases from V and 5 bases from J, with 15 bases between. CDR3 length: 14 residues. CDR3 protein: CASSLTVGSTEAFF. The DNA for the CDR3 is TGTGCCAGCAGCCTTACCGTAGGGAGTACTGAAGCTTTCTTT.

The genes are TRBV6-5 and TRBJ2-7, with 7 positions matching TRBD1. J was trimmed by 4 bases and V by 2 bases; bases with no gene match: 5. The CDR3 runs 14 residues. Looked up from germline, CDR1 is MNHEY and CDR2 is SVGAGI. Here the CDR3 reads CASSYGQGVYEQYF. In nucleotides, the CDR3 is TGTGCCAGCAGTTACGGGCAGGGGGTATACGAGCAGTACTTC.

The chain combines TRBV5-1 with TRBJ2-1; TRBD2 matches 12 bases. CDR1 is SGHRS and CDR2 is YFSETQ in the germline V gene. V was pared by 7 bases and J by 5 bases, with 10 bases of the junction left unmatched. The CDR3 consists of 16 residues. The CDR3 DNA follows: TGCGCCAGCTCCTCTAGCGGGAGGGCCAGGAACAATGAGCAGTTCTTC. Its protein is CASSSSGRARNNEQFF.

This chain links TRBV14 with TRBJ1-1, with 10 nucleotides matching TRBD1. This CDR3 has 16 amino acids. Germline lookup yields CDR1 SGHDN and CDR2 FVKESK. After removal of 4 bases from V and 7 bases from J, the junction contained 12 bases not matched to a gene. CDR3 loop: CASSPLTGGFGNEAFF. For the CDR3, the DNA is TGTGCCAGCAGCCCCCTGACAGGGGGCTTTGGTAATGAAGCTTTCTTT.

The chain combines TRBV6-5 with TRBJ2-1; D unresolved. Trimming removed 6 bases from V and 6 bases from J, with 12 bases in between. Germline values: CDR1 MNHEY, CDR2 SVGAGI. This CDR3 has 13 amino acids. Here the CDR3 reads CASSRPSPNEQFF. In DNA form, the CDR3 reads TGTGCCAGCAGCCGACCGTCCCCCAATGAGCAGTTCTTC.

The rearrangement links TRBV21-1 to TRBJ1-1. TRBV21-1 is recorded as a pseudogene. The CDR3 loop spans 17 amino acids. In DNA form, the CDR3 reads TGTGCCAGCAGCCGCCAAGGAGGGGATCAGGGGAACACTGAAGCTTTCTTT. Protein product: CASSRQGGDQGNTEAFF.

The chain carries TRBV27 and TRBJ2-1; possible D gene TRBD2, 5 bases. V was trimmed by 1 base and J by 9 bases, leaving 16 bases between them. This CDR3 comprises 15 residues. Germline loops: CDR1 MNHEY, CDR2 SMNVEV (reference sequence). The CDR3 is CASSLLAEGASEQFF. The CDR3 DNA reads as TGTGCCAGCAGTTTATTGGCCGAGGGAGCGAGTGAGCAGTTCTTC.

This clone was observed a handful of times. The rearrangement joins TRBV5-5 to TRBJ1-4; the D gene is possibly TRBD1 (5 bases). CDR1 is SGHKS, CDR2 YYEKEE, per germline (reference sequence). V was trimmed by 3 bases and J by 8 bases, leaving 17 bases between them. The CDR3 spans 15 residues. DNA for the CDR3: TGTGCCAGCAGCTCCTTTACGGGGGACCGGGAAAAACTGTTTTTT. This sequence encodes CASSSFTGDREKLFF.

This clone was picked up a small number of times. This sequence joins TRBV29-1 and TRBJ2-6; D gene uncertain. The V and J ends lost 5 bases and 4 bases respectively, with 15 bases between them. This CDR3 region has 15 residues. The germline V gene encodes CDR1 SQVTM and CDR2 ANQGSEA. CDR3 nucleotides: TGCAGCGTTAACTTGTGGAGTGGCGGGGCCAACGTCCTGACTTTC. Protein product: CSVNLWSGGANVLTF.

This chain connects TRBV6-6 to TRBJ1-1; tentative D call: TRBD1 (6 bases). The CDR3 has 13 residues. V lost 5 bases and J lost 1, with 8 bases in between. Germline CDR1 reads MNHNY; CDR2 reads SVGAGI (reference sequence). CDR3 protein: CASSKTGNTEAFF. The CDR3 nucleotides are TGTGCCAGCAGTAAGACAGGGAACACTGAAGCTTTCTTT.

This clone showed up just once. The chain combines TRBV5-1 with TRBJ2-3; D is possibly TRBD1 (6 bases). CDR1 is SGHRS and CDR2 is YFSETQ in the germline V gene. The V end was cut by 6 bases, the J end by 4 bases, with 15 bases between. This CDR3 is 14 amino acids long. CDR3 sequence reads: CASKQGITADTQYF. The CDR3 DNA sequence: TGCGCCAGCAAACAGGGTATTACAGCAGATACGCAGTATTTT. Looking up the rest from reference TRBV5-1 and TRBJ2-3 gives the full variable domain: KAGVTQTPRYLIKTRGQQVTLSCSPISGHRSVSWYQQTPGQGLQFLFEYFSETQRNKGNFPGRFSGRQFSNSRSEMNVSTLELGDSALYLCASKQGITADTQYFGPGTRLTVL.

J is TRBJ2-7 and V is TRBV10-3; a possible D gene is TRBD2 (6 bases). The germline V and J ends were trimmed by 6 bases and 1 base, with 7 bases remaining between them. Germline lookup yields CDR1 ENHRY and CDR2 SYGVKD. The length of the CDR3 is 12 residues. In nucleotides, the CDR3 is TGTGCCATCAGCGGGACTTCCTACGAGCAGTACTTC. This encodes CAISGTSYEQYF.

The genes are TRBV18 and TRBJ2-5; D is unresolved. The germline CDR1 and CDR2 sequences are KGHSH and LQKENI. V was clipped by 3 bases and J by 1 base, with 9 bases between them. This CDR3 has 14 residues. CDR3 nucleotides: TGTGCCAGCTCACCCTCAGCGACCCAAGAGACCCAGTACTTC. Translating it yields CASSPSATQETQYF.

This chain links TRBV5-4 with TRBJ2-2, with D maybe TRBD2 (5 bases). The CDR3 consists of 16 residues. Germline assignment: CDR1 SGHNT and CDR2 YYREEE (reference sequence). Trimming shortened V by 0 bases and J by 6 bases, and 15 bases separated the two germline ends. CDR3 coding DNA: TGTGCCAGCAGCTTGGATGGCGCTAGCCGACCCGGGGAGCTGTTTTTT. Encoded protein: CASSLDGASRPGELFF.

This clone was seen more than once but under ten times. The chain employs TRBV2 and TRBJ2-1; 8 positions match TRBD2. The CDR3 covers 15 residues. Unmatched junction bases numbered 9, after V lost 2 bases and J lost 9 bases. From germline, CDR1 is SNHLY and CDR2 FYNNEI. The CDR3 reads CASSELEAGDVEQFF. CDR3 in DNA: TGTGCCAGCAGTGAACTAGAAGCGGGAGATGTTGAGCAGTTCTTC.

The chain employs TRBV19 and TRBJ1-5; D possibly corresponds to TRBD1 (6 bases). Between the trimmed V and J ends, which lost 4 bases and 2 bases, there was a span of 9 bases. There are 14 residues in the CDR3. Germline V gives CDR1 LNHDA, CDR2 SQIVND (reference sequence). CDR3: CASSNHRGNQPQHF. DNA for the CDR3: TGTGCCAGTAGTAACCACAGGGGCAATCAGCCCCAGCATTTT.